This T cell receptor (beta chain) stems from a study of lung T cells in sarcoidosis with Löfgren's syndrome. In this sample, this clonotype turned up a few times. TCRdb re-called the reads with MiXCR, one entry per CDR3 protein. The profile shows under 20,000 distinct CDR3 sequences, 21% of them singletons. With 2 bases removed from V and 8 bases from J, the gap between germline ends came to 18 bases. The CDR3 contains 15 residues. Germline-derived CDR1 and CDR2 are MGHRA and YSYEKL. The sequence derives from a human donor with sarcoidosis (Löfgren's syndrome or another form), or a control subject (not recorded which). The chain is built from TRBV4-1 and TRBJ1-2; D is perhaps TRBD1 (5 bases). Material: CD4+ T cells from bronchoalveolar lavage. The CDR3 DNA sequence: TGCGCCAGCAGCCAACTTCAGTTCACAAGGGGAGGCTACACCTTC. Translation gives CASSQLQFTRGGYTF.